This T cell receptor (beta chain) comes out of a study of blood T cells in healthy people across ages. Study-wide context: Capture by template switching was about one barcoded beta molecule per two T cells. Study-wide results and caveats: Any changes in expanded clonotypes were possibly confounded, as donor CMV status remained unknown.

Germline CDR1 is LGHDT and CDR2 is YNNKEL (reference sequence). The CDR3 is 12 amino acids. Trimming took off 8 bases at V and 5 bases at J, with 13 bases between the two ends. The use of a sample-barcoded 5' primer and a J-beta primer mix characterized a second PCR of roughly 6 to 11 cycles. Each cDNA molecule was tagged by a template-switch adaptor that had 12 random nucleotides. TCRdb re-derived calls from the 5' RACE reads in MiXCR, one entry per CDR3 protein. The data contain 850,000 to 950,000 distinct CDR3 sequences, about 30% of them singletons. This clonotype was seen a handful of times. Its specificity is unknown.

The TCR originated in an elderly woman in good health. The chain joins TRBV3-1 to TRBJ2-7; no clear D. The material sequenced was blood. The CDR3 DNA is TGTGCCAGCGGCCTGGGGTACAACGAGCAGTACTTC. Residues: CASGLGYNEQYF.